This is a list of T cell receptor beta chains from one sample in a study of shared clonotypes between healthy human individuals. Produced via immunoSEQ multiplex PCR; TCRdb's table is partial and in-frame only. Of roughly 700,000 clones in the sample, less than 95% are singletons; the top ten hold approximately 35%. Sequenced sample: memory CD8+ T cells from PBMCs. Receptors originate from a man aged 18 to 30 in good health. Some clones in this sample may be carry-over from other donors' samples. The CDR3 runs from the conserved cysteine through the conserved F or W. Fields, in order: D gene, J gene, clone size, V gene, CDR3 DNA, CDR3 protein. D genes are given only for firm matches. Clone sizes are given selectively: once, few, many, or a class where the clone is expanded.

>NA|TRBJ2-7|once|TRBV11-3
TGTGCCAGCAGCCGACTAGGATACGAGCAGTACTTC
CASSRLGYEQYF
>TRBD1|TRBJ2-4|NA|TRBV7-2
TGTGCCAGCAGCTTAGGCGACAGGGTACTCAGTATAGCCAAAAACATTCAGTACTTC
CASSLGDRVLSIAKNIQYF
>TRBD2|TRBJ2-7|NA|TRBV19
TGTGCCAGTAGTCCCATCCCAAACTGGCGGGAGAACTACGAGCAGTACTTC
CASSPIPNWRENYEQYF
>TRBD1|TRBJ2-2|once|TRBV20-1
TGCAGTGCCGACAGGGACGGGGAGCTGTTTTTT
CSADRDGELFF
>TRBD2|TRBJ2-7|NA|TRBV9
TGTGCCAGCAGCCGGACTAGCGAGGCCTACGAGCAGTACTTC
CASSRTSEAYEQYF
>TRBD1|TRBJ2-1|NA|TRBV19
TGTGCCAGTAGGGTAACAGGGGAAATAAATGAGCAGTTCTTC
CASRVTGEINEQFF
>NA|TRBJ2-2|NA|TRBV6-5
TGTGCCAGCAGTCACGACACCGGGGAGCTGTTTTTT
CASSHDTGELFF
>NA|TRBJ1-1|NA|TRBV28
TGTGCCAGCAGTTTATGGGGGGGCGCGGGGAACACTGAAGCTTTCTTT
CASSLWGGAGNTEAFF
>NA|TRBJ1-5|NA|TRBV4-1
TGCGCCAGCAGCCAAAGTACACAGGTGGTAGTTCAGCCCCAGCATTTT
CASSQSTQVVVQPQHF
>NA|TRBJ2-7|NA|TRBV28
TGTGCCAGCACCCTAAGCCCCGGGGGCTACTACGAGCAGTACTTC
CASTLSPGGYYEQYF
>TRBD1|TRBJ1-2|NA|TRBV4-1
TGCGCCAGCAGCCAAGGACGACAGGGGAACTATGGCTACACCTTC
CASSQGRQGNYGYTF
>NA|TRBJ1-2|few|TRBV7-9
TGTGCCAGCAGCTTATTGGCACATGGCTACACCTTC
CASSLLAHGYTF
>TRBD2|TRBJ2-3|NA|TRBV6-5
TGTGCCAGCAGTTATGGGACTAGCGACACAGATACGCAGTATTTT
CASSYGTSDTDTQYF
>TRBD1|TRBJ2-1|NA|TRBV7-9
TGTGCCAGCAGCCGATTATGGACAGGGGGCTCCCACAATGAGCAGTTCTTC
CASSRLWTGGSHNEQFF
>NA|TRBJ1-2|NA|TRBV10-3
TGTGCCATCAGTGAGTCGGGGACGGGATATGGCTACACCTTC
CAISESGTGYGYTF
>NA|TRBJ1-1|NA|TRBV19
TGTGCCAGTAGTATAGAGAGAAACACTGAAGCTTTCTTT
CASSIERNTEAFF
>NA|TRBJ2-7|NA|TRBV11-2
TGTGCCAGCAGCCTGGGGCGCGGGATGTACGAGCAGTACTTC
CASSLGRGMYEQYF
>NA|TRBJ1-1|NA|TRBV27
TGTGCCAGCAGTTTTAATCCGGGAAACACTGAAGCTTTCTTT
CASSFNPGNTEAFF
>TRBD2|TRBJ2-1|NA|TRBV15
TGTGCCACCAGCAGAGATCGAGCGGGAGGTGTCAATGAGCAGTTCTTC
CATSRDRAGGVNEQFF
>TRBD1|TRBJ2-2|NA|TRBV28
TGTGCCAGCAGTTTAGACAGGGTCGCCACCGGGGAGCTGTTTTTT
CASSLDRVATGELFF
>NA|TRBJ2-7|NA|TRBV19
TGTGCCAGTAGTATGCTACCGGCCTCCTACGAGCAGTACTTC
CASSMLPASYEQYF
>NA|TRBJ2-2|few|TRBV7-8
TGTGCCAGCAGCTTCCCCCGGGACAAGAGGTACACCGGGGAGCTGTTTTTT
CASSFPRDKRYTGELFF
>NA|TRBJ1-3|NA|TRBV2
TGTGCCAGCAGTGTCGCGGGACGCCTCTCTGGAAACACCATATATTTT
CASSVAGRLSGNTIYF
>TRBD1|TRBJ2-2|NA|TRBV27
TGTGCCAGCCGATACAGGGGGCCGGGCACCGGGGAGCTGTTTTTT
CASRYRGPGTGELFF
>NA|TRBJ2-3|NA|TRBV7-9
TGTGCCACGCAACCTCCGGGTATCAGCACAGATACGCAGTATTTT
CATQPPGISTDTQYF
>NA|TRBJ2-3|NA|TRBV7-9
TGTGCCAGCAGCTGGGACGTCACAGATACGCAGTATTTT
CASSWDVTDTQYF
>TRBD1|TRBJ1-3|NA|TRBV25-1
TGTGCCAGCAGTGTCGGACAGGGTGGAAACACCATATATTTT
CASSVGQGGNTIYF
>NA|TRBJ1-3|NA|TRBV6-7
TGTGCCAGCAGTTACTCGGACAGAGGAAACACCATATATTTT
CASSYSDRGNTIYF
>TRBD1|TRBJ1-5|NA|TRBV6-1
TGTGCCAGCAGTGCGGACAGGGGCTCCAATCAGCCCCAGCATTTT
CASSADRGSNQPQHF
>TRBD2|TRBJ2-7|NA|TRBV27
TGTGCCAGCAGGGCGACTAGCGGCTCCTTCTACGAGCAGTACTTC
CASRATSGSFYEQYF
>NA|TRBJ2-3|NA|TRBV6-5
TGTGCCAGCAGTTCGACAGGTTCGTTGGATACGCAGTATTTT
CASSSTGSLDTQYF
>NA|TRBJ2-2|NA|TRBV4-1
TGCGCCAGCAGCCAAGTAGCGACGAACACCGGGGAGCTGTTTTTT
CASSQVATNTGELFF
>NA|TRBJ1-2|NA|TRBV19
TGTGCCAGTAGTGCCGTCGACTATGGCTACACCTTC
CASSAVDYGYTF
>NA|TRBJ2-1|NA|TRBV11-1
TGTGCCAGCAGCTCGGGGTACAATGAGCAGTTCTTC
CASSSGYNEQFF
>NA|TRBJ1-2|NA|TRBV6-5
TGTGCCAGCAGTTACTCGGGACTCTCAGCTAACTATGGCTACACCTTC
CASSYSGLSANYGYTF
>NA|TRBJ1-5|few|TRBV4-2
TGTGCCAGCAGCCAAGCTACGACAGTGCCGACCTTCAATCAGCCCCAGCATTTT
CASSQATTVPTFNQPQHF
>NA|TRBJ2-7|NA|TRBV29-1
TGCAGCGTAGTGATCTACGAGCAGTACTTC
CSVVIYEQYF
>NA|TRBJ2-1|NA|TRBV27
TGTGCCAGCAGTTTGTGGGAGGCGGGGAATGAGCAGTTCTTC
CASSLWEAGNEQFF
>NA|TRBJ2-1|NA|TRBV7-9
TGTGCCAGCAGCTTAGCTTACGGGGGGCTCGTTAATGAGCAGTTCTTC
CASSLAYGGLVNEQFF
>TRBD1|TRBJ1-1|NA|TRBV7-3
TGTGCCAGCAGCTCCGGACAGGGAAGAACCACTGAAGCTTTCTTT
CASSSGQGRTTEAFF
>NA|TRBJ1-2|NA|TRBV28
TGTGCCAGCAGTTTCAGGGCCAGAGGGGGCTACACCTTC
CASSFRARGGYTF
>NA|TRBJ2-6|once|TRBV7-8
TGTGCCAGCAGCTCGAATCGCATCCCCTGGGCCAACGTCCTGACTTTC
CASSSNRIPWANVLTF
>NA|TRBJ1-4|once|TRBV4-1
TGCGCCAGCAGCGTTCGGACAGCAACTAATGAAAAACTGTTTTTT
CASSVRTATNEKLFF
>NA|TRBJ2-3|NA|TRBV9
TGTGCCAGCAGCGCGTCCACAGGGTCCACAGATACGCAGTATTTT
CASSASTGSTDTQYF
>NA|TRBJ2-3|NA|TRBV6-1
TGTGCCAGCAGTGAAGGACATAGCACAGATACGCAGTATTTT
CASSEGHSTDTQYF
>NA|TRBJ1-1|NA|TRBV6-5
TGTGCCAGCAGTTACTCAGGGGGGGCCACTGAAGCTTTCTTT
CASSYSGGATEAFF
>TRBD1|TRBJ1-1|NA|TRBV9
TGTGCCAGCAGCGGGTCCCCCCGGGACAGGGACCCTGAAGCTTTCTTT
CASSGSPRDRDPEAFF
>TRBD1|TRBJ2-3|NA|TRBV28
TGTGCCAGCAGTTTGCCCGAGACAGGGACAAGCTCAGATACGCAGTATTTT
CASSLPETGTSSDTQYF